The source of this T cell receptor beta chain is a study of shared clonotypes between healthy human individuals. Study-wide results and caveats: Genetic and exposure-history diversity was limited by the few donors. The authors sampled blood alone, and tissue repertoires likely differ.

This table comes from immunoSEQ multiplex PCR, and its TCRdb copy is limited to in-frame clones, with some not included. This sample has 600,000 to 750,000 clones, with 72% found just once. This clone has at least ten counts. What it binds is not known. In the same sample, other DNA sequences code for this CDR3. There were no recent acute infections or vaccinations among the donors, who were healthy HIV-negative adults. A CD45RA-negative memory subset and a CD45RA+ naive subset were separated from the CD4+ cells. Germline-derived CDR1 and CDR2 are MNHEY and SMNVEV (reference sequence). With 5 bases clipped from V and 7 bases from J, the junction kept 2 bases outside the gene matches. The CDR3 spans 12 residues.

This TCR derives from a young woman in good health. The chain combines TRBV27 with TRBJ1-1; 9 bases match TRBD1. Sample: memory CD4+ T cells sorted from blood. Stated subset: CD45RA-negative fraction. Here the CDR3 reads CASSQTGGEAFF. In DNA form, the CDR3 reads TGTGCCAGCAGTCAGACAGGGGGTGAAGCTTTCTTT.